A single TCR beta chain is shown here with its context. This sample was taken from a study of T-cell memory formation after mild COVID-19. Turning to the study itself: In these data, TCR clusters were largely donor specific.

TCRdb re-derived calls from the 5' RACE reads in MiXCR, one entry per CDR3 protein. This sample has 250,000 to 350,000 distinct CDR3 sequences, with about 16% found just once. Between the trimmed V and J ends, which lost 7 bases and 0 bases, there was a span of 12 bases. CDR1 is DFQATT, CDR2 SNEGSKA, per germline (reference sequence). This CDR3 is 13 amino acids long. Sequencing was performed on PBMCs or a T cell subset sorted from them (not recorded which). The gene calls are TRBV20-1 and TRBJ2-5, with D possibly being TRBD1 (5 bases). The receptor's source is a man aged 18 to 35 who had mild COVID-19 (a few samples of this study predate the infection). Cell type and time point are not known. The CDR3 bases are TGCAGTGTCCGGCAGGGATACCAAGAGACCCAGTACTTC. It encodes CSVRQGYQETQYF.